The entry below gives a single T cell receptor beta chain sequence along with its context. The antigen is not known. Germline assignment: CDR1 SGHAT and CDR2 FQNNGV. V lost 1 base, J lost 5 bases, and 18 bases lay in between. There are 16 residues in the CDR3. These data are taken from a study of siplizumab effects on memory and regulatory T cells. The assay was immunoSEQ multiplex PCR, and TCRdb's table has in-frame clones only and misses some. Counted here are some 100,000 clones, 80% to 95% occurring once; the ten biggest clones make up about 6.7%. Study results and limitations: Whether the proliferating Tregs (from siplizumab cultures) were suppressive was not confirmed. Among sequences traceable to unstimulated CD4+ memory cells, alloreactive ones were significantly reduced by siplizumab. Sequences below about 10^-5 frequency were poorly captured. As a result, only a minor fraction of alloreactive clones mapped to unstimulated subsets.

The chain is built from TRBV11-2 and TRBJ2-7; tentatively, D is TRBD1 or TRBD2 (5 bases each). This receptor was identified in a human donor in good health. The sample taken for sequencing was CD8+ T cells sorted from blood. The CDR3 region has the DNA TGTGCCAGCAGCTTAGGGGGGACCGGTACCCGGGACGAGCAGTACTTC. Encoded protein: CASSLGGTGTRDEQYF. Filled out from reference TRBV11-2 and TRBJ2-7, the complete variable domain reads EAGVAQSPRYKIIEKRQSVAFWCNPISGHATLYWYQQILGQGPKLLIQFQNNGVVDDSQLPKDRFSAERLKGVDSTLKIQPAKLEDSAVYLCASSLGGTGTRDEQYFGPGTRLTVT.